Reported below is one TCR beta chain. The source of the sample is a study of blood T cell repertoires in COVID-19. This table comes from immunoSEQ multiplex PCR, and its TCRdb copy is limited to in-frame clones, with some not included. Here the sample spans 220,000 or so clones, around 81% being singletons. This CDR3 has 13 amino acids. CDR1 and CDR2 (germline): GTSNPN, SVGIG (reference sequence). With V trimmed by 1 base and J by 5 bases, 0 bases remained unmatched. The J gene is TRBJ1-4, the V gene TRBV30; 8 bases are shared with TRBD1. Sequenced material: peripheral blood. This clonotype originated in a woman aged 65 to 85 with acute or convalescent COVID-19. The CDR3 DNA sequence: TGTGCCTGGAGTGGACAGGGGAATGAAAAACTGTTTTTT. Protein: CAWSGQGNEKLFF.